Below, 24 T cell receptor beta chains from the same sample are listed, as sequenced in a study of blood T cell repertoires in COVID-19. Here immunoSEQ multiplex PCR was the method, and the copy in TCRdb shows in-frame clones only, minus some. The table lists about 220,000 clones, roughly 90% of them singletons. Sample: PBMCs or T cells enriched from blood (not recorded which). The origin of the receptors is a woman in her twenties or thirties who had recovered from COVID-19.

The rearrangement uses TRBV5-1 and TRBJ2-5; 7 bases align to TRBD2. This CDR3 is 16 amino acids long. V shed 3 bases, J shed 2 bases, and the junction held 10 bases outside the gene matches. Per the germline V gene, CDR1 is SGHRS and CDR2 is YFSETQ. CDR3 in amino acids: CASSWSVGEGQETQYF. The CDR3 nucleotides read TGCGCCAGCAGCTGGTCCGTTGGGGAGGGGCAAGAGACCCAGTACTTC.

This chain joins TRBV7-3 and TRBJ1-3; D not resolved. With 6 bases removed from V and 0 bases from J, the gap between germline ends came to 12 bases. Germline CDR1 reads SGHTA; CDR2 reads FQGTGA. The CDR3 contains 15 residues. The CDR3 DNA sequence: TGTGCCAGCAGTTCCCATGGGAGCTCTGGAAACACCATATATTTT. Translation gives CASSSHGSSGNTIYF. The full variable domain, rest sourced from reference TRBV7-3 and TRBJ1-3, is GAGVSQTPSNKVTEKGKYVELRCDPISGHTALYWYRQSLGQGPEFLIYFQGTGAADDSGLPNDRFFAVRPEGSVSTLKIQRTERGDSAVYLCASSSHGSSGNTIYFGEGSWLTVV.

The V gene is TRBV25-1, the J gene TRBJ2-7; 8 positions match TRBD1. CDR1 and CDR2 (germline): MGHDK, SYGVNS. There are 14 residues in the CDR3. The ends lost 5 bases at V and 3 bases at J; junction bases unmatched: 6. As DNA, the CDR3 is TGTGCCAGCAGTCTCGGACAGGGAGGCTACGAGCAGTACTTC. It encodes CASSLGQGGYEQYF.

The CDR3 nucleotides are TGTGCCAGCAGCAAAGCCCCGACAACGAACAAAAACATTCAGTACTTC. Protein sequence: CASSKAPTTNKNIQYF. J is TRBJ2-4 and V is TRBV21-1; TRBD1, the D gene given by the table, was not confirmed from the DNA. TRBV21-1 corresponds to a pseudogene. This CDR3 comprises 16 residues.

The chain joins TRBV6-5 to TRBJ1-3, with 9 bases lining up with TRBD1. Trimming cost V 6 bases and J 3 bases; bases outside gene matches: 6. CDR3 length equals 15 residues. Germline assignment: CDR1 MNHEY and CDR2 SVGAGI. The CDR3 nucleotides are TGTGCCAGCAGCTGGGACAGGGAATTTGGAAACACCATATATTTT. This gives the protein CASSWDREFGNTIYF.

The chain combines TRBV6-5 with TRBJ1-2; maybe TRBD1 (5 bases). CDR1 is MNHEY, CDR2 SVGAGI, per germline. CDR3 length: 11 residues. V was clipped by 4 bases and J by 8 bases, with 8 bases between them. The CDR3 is CASSSRGGYTF. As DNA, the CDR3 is TGTGCCAGCAGTTCGCGGGGGGGCTACACCTTC.

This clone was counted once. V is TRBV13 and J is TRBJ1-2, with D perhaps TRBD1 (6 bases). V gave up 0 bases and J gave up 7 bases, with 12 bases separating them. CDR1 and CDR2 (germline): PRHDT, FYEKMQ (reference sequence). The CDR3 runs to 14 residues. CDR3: CASSLGQGFSGYTF. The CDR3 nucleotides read TGTGCCAGCAGCTTAGGACAGGGTTTTTCTGGCTACACCTTC. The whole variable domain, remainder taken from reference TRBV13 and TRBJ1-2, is AAGVIQSPRHLIKEKRETATLKCYPIPRHDTVYWYQQGPGQDPQFLISFYEKMQSDKGSIPDRFSAQQFSDYHSELNMSSLELGDSALYFCASSLGQGFSGYTFGSGTRLTVV.

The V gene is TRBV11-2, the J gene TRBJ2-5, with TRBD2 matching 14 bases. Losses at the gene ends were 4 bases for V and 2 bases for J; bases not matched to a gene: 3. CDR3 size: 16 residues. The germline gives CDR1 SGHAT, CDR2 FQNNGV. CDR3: CASSSWTSGGQETQYF. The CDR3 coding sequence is TGTGCCAGCAGCTCCTGGACTAGCGGGGGGCAAGAGACCCAGTACTTC.

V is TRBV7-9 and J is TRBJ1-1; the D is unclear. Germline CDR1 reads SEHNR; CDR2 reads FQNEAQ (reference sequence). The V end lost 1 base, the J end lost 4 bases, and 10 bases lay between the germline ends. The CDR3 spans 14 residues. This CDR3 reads CASSLGEGSTEAFF. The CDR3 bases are TGTGCCAGCAGCTTAGGGGAGGGAAGCACTGAAGCTTTCTTT.

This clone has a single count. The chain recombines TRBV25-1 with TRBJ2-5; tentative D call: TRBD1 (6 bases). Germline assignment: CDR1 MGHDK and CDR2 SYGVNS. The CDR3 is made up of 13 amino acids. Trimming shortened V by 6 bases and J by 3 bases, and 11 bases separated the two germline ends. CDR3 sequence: CASRDSGEETQYF. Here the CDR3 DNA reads TGTGCCAGCAGGGACAGCGGAGAAGAGACCCAGTACTTC.

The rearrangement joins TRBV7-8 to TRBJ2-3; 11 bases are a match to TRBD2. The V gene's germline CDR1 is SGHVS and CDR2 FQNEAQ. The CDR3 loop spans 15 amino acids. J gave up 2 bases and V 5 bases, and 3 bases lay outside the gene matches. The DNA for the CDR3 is TGTGCCAGCAGCCCGGGACTAGCGGTCACAGATACGCAGTATTTT. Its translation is CASSPGLAVTDTQYF. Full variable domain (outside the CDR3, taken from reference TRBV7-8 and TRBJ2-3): GAGVSQSPRYKVAKRGQDVALRCDPISGHVSLFWYQQALGQGPEFLTYFQNEAQLDKSGLPSDRFFAERPEGSVSTLKIQRTQQEDSAVYLCASSPGLAVTDTQYFGPGTRLTVL.

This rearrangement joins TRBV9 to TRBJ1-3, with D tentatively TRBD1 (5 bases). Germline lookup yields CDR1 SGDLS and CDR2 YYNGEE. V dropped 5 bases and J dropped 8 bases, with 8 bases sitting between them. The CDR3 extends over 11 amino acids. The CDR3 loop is CASSQGYTIYF. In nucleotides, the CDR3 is TGTGCCAGCAGTCAGGGATACACCATATATTTT.

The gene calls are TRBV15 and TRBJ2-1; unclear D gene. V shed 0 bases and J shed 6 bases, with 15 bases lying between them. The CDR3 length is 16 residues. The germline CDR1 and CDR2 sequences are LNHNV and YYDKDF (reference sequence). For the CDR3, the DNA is TGTGCCACCAGCAGAGAATTCCACCAGGTTTTCAATGAGCAGTTCTTC. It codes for CATSREFHQVFNEQFF. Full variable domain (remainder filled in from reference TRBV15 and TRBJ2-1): DAMVIQNPRYQVTQFGKPVTLSCSQTLNHNVMYWYQQKSSQAPKLLFHYYDKDFNNEADTPDNFQSRRPNTSFCFLDIRSPGLGDTAMYLCATSREFHQVFNEQFFGPGTRLTVL.

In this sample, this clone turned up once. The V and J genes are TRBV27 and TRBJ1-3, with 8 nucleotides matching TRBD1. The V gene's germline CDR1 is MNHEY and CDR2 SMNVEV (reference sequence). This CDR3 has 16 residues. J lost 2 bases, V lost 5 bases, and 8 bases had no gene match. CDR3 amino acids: CASSPSQGETGNTIYF. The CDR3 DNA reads TGTGCCAGCAGTCCCTCACAGGGGGAGACTGGAAACACCATATATTTT.

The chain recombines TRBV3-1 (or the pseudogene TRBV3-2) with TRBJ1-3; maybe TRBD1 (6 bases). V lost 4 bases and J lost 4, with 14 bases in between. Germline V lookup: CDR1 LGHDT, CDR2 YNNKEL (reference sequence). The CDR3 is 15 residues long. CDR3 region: CASSPGRGFGNTIYF. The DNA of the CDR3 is TGTGCCAGCAGCCCCGGCAGGGGCTTCGGAAACACCATATATTTT.

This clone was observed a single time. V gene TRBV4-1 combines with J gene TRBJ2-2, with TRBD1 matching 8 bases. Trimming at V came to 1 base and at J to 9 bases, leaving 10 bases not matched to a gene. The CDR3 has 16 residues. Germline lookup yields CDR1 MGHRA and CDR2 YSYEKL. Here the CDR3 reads CASSQVTMGQARELFF. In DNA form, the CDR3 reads TGCGCCAGCAGCCAAGTTACTATGGGACAGGCAAGGGAGCTGTTTTTT.

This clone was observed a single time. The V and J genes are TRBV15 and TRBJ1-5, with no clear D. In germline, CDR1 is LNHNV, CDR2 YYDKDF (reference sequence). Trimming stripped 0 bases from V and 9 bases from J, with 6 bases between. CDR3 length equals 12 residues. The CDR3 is CATSRDLRPQHF. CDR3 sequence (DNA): TGTGCCACCAGCAGAGATCTACGGCCCCAGCATTTT.

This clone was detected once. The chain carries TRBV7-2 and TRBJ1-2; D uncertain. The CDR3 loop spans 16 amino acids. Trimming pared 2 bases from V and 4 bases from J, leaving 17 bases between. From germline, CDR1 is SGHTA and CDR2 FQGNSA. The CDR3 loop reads CASSLSGEQYFYGYTF. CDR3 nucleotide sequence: TGTGCCAGCAGCTTATCCGGGGAGCAGTACTTCTATGGCTACACCTTC.

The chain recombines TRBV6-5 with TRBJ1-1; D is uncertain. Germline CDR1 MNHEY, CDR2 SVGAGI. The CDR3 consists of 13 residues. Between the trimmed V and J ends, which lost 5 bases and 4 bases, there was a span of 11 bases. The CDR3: CASSIALGTEAFF. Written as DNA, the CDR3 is TGTGCCAGCAGTATAGCCTTGGGCACTGAAGCTTTCTTT.

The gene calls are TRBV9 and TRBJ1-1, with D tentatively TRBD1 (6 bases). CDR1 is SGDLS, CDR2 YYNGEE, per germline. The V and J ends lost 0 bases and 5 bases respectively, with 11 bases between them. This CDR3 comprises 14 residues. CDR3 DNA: TGTGCCAGCAGCGTAGTCGACAGGACGACTGAAGCTTTCTTT. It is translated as CASSVVDRTTEAFF.

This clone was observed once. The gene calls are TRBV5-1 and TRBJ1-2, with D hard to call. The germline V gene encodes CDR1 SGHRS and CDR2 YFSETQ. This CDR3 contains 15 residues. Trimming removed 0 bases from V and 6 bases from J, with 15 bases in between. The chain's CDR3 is CASSLGGNSINGYTF. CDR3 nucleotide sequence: TGCGCCAGCAGCTTGGGAGGGAACTCGATAAATGGCTACACCTTC.

The CDR3 loop reads CATRKSQMSSYNSPLHF. In DNA, the CDR3 is TGTGCCACCCGAAAAAGTCAAATGAGCTCCTATAATTCACCCCTCCACTTT. The rearrangement links TRBV19 to TRBJ1-6, with D unclear. CDR1 LNHDA and CDR2 SQIVND come from the germline V gene (reference sequence). CDR3 size: 17 residues. Trimming removed 10 bases from V and 0 bases from J, with 19 bases in between. Full variable domain (remainder filled in from reference TRBV19 and TRBJ1-6): DGGITQSPKYLFRKEGQNVTLSCEQNLNHDAMYWYRQDPGQGLRLIYYSQIVNDFQKGDIAEGYSVSREKKESFPLTVTSAQKNPTAFYLCATRKSQMSSYNSPLHFGNGTRLTVT.

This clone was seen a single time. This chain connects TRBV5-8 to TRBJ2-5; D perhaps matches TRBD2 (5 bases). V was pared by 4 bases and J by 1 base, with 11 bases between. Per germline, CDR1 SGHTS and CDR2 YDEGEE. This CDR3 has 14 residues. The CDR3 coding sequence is TGTGCCAGCAGCGCCCGGGCGGGCCAAGAGACCCAGTACTTC. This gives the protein CASSARAGQETQYF.

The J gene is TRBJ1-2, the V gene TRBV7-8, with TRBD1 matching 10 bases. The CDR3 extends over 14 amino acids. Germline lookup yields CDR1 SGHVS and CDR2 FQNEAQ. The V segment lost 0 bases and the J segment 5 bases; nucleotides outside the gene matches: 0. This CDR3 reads CASSLAGQGYGYTF. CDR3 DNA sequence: TGTGCCAGCAGCTTAGCGGGACAGGGGTATGGCTACACCTTC.